This T cell receptor beta chain was identified during a study of T cell repertoires in ileal Crohn's disease. On the study more broadly: At surgery, roughly 35% of patients smoked, with median disease duration 7.9 years.

TCRdb's copy holds only in-frame clones and misses some; the assay was immunoSEQ multiplex PCR. The sample has some 7,000 clones, approximately 80% seen once. About this clone: Its target is unknown.

The ends were cut back, 0 bases at V and 1 base at J, with 13 bases in the middle. The CDR3 runs 16 residues. The V gene's germline CDR1 is MGHDK and CDR2 SYGVNS. Study-wide points: Endoscopic recurrence occurred in every patient whose clonality exceeded 26.8%. Clonal expansions were more frequent in active smokers than non-smokers at surgery.

This sequence was found in an adult with Crohn's disease. The gene calls are TRBV25-1 and TRBJ2-7, with D possibly TRBD1 on 6 matching bases. The sample consisted of ileal tissue. CDR3 in DNA: TGTGCCAGCAGTGAATACACGGGCAGGGGTTCCTACGAGCAGTACTTC. Protein: CASSEYTGRGSYEQYF.